The entry that follows covers one TCR beta chain sequence. Its specificity is unknown. The data stem from a study of cytomegalovirus exposure and HLA in healthy donors. General study results and limits: It was in a later analysis that TCR association rates were seen to vary by HLA locus, highest for DRB1 and lowest for HLA-C. Only CMV serostatus was available as immune exposure information.

The PCR was carried out with 60 Vbeta primers and 13 Jbeta primers. The method was immunoSEQ multiplex PCR; TCRdb's version includes in-frame clones alone and lacks a portion of them. The sample yields about 190,000 clones, approximately 78% seen once. The CDR3 covers 16 residues. The chain has TRBV1 and TRBJ2-5; the table's D call TRBD2 went unverified against the DNA. TRBV1 is given as a pseudogene. The sequenced sample was PBMCs. The receptor was isolated from a woman between 18 and 29 years old in good health and CMV-seronegative. The CDR3 loop is CTSSQFTSGREETQYF. Written as DNA, the CDR3 is TGCACCAGCAGCCAATTCACTAGCGGGAGGGAAGAGACCCAGTACTTC.